Ten or more counts support the clone carrying this TCR beta chain. As yet, its antigen is unknown. There are 17 residues in the CDR3. The germline V gene has CDR1 SGHDN and CDR2 FVKESK. Deletions cut 4 bases from V and 0 bases from J, with 18 bases between. Stable Graves' hyperthyroidism meant no ophthalmopathy progression within 18 months. Extraction of PBMCs used 7.5 to 10 ml of fresh peripheral blood. RNA transcripts were the template for amplifying TCR beta CDR3 regions. HTBI primers were employed in a first-round RT-PCR of the TCR CDR3. TCRdb analysed the multiplex PCR reads with MiXCR anew, one entry per CDR3 protein. The sample carries approximately 430,000 distinct CDR3 sequences, 15% to 19% recorded once. These data come from a study of T cells in Graves' hyperthyroidism and ophthalmopathy. Whole-study results and caveats: Blood shared most expanded thyroid clonotypes above 0.001.

The sequencing sample was made of blood. This chain links TRBV14 with TRBJ1-1, with no clear D. This receptor was taken from a woman aged 18-29 years with Graves' hyperthyroidism. Here the CDR3 DNA reads TGTGCCAGCAGCCTAAGCCGACGAACACGGGTGAACACTGAAGCTTTCTTT. Its translation: CASSLSRRTRVNTEAFF.